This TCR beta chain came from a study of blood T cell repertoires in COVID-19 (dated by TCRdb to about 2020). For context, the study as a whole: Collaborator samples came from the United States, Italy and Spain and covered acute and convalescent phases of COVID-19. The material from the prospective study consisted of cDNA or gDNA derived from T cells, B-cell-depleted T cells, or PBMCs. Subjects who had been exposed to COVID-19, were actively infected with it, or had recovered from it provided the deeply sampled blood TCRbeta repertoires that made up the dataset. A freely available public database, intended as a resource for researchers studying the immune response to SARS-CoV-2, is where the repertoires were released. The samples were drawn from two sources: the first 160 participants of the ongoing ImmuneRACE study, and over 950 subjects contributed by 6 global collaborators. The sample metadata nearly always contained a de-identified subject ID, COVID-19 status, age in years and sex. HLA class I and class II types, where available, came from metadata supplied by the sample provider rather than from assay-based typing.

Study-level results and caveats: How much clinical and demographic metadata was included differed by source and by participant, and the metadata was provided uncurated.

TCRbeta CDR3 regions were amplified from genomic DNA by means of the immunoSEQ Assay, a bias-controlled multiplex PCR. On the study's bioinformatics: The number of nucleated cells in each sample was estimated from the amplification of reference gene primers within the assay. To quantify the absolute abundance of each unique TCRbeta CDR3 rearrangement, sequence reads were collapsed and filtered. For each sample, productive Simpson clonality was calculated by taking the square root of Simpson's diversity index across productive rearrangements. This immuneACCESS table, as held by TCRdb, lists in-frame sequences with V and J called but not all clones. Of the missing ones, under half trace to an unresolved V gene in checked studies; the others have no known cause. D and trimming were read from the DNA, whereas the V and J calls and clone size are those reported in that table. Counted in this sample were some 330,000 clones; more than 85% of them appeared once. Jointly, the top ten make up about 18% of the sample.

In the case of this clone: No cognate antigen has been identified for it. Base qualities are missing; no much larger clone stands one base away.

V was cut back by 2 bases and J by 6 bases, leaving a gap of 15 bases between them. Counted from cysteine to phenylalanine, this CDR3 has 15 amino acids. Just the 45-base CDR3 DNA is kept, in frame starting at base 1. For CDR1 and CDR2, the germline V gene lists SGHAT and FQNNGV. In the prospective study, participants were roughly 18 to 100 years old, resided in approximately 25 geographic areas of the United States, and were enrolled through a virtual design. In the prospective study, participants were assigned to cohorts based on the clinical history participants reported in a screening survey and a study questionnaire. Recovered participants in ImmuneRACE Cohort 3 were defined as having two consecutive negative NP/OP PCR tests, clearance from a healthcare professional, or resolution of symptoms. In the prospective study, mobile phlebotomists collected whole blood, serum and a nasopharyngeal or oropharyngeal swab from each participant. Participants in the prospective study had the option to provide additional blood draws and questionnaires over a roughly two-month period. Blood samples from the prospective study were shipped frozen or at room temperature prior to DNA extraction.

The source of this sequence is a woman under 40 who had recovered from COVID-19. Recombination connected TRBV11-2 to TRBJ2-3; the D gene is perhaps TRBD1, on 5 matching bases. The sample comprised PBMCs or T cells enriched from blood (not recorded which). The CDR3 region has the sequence CASSLTRPGRDTQYF. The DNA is TGTGCCAGCAGCTTAACAAGGCCAGGGCGGGATACGCAGTATTTT.